These 28 T cell receptor beta chains were all obtained from the same sample, sequenced in a study of radiotherapy plus CTLA-4 blockade in lung cancer. The data were produced by immunoSEQ multiplex PCR, yet TCRdb's version contains in-frame clones alone and is incomplete. Among under 55,000 clones listed, 82% were seen once. The specimen comprised peripheral blood, sampled from a patient treated with radiotherapy plus ipilimumab. These receptors were obtained from a human donor with non-small cell lung cancer who had stable disease on radiotherapy plus ipilimumab.

This sequence joins TRBV5-1 and TRBJ1-1; a weak D match, TRBD1 (6 bases). The germline CDR1 and CDR2 sequences are SGHRS and YFSETQ. This CDR3 has 14 residues. Trimming took 4 bases from V and 4 from J, leaving 14 bases between them. The DNA of the CDR3 is TGCGCCAGCAGCCCACAGGGTCGGGGCACTGAAGCTTTCTTT. It specifies CASSPQGRGTEAFF. The full variable domain, with the rest looked up from reference TRBV5-1 and TRBJ1-1, is KAGVTQTPRYLIKTRGQQVTLSCSPISGHRSVSWYQQTPGQGLQFLFEYFSETQRNKGNFPGRFSGRQFSNSRSEMNVSTLELGDSALYLCASSPQGRGTEAFFGQGTRLTVV.

The chain couples TRBV28 to TRBJ2-4, with 9 bases fitting TRBD1. The germline V gene has CDR1 MDHEN and CDR2 SYDVKM. CDR3 size: 15 residues. Losses at the gene ends were 8 bases for V and 1 base for J; bases not matched to a gene: 6. CDR3 amino acids: CASRQGGFAKNIQYF. The CDR3 DNA sequence: TGTGCCAGCCGACAGGGGGGATTTGCCAAAAACATTCAGTACTTC.

The chain employs TRBV6-1 and TRBJ1-2; tentatively, D is TRBD1 (6 bases). Trimming removed 2 bases from V and 7 bases from J, with 23 bases in between. This CDR3 region has 17 residues. Per the germline V gene, CDR1 is MNHNS and CDR2 is SASEGT. The CDR3 protein is CASSEWGGRVSIVGYTF. CDR3 in DNA: TGTGCCAGCAGTGAATGGGGGGGGCGGGTGTCAATTGTTGGCTACACCTTC.

This chain connects TRBV18 to TRBJ2-1; 8 bases agree with TRBD1. The V segment lost 6 bases and the J segment 6 bases; nucleotides outside the gene matches: 10. The CDR3 is 15 residues long. Germline V gene data show CDR1 as KGHSH and CDR2 as LQKENI. CDR3 sequence: CASSPGQGKGNEQFF. The DNA for the CDR3 is TGTGCCAGCTCTCCCGGACAGGGTAAGGGCAATGAGCAGTTCTTC.

The V and J genes are TRBV28 and TRBJ2-7; D gene unclear. V gave up 8 bases and J gave up 7 bases, with 15 bases separating them. Germline V gives CDR1 MDHEN, CDR2 SYDVKM. This CDR3 comprises 12 residues. The CDR3 DNA reads as TGTGCCAGCGGCGCAGGATTTTGGGAGCAGTACTTC. Translation gives CASGAGFWEQYF. Looking up the rest from reference TRBV28 and TRBJ2-7 gives the full variable domain: DVKVTQSSRYLVKRTGEKVFLECVQDMDHENMFWYRQDPGLGLRLIYFSYDVKMKEKGDIPEGYSVSREKKERFSLILESASTNQTSMYLCASGAGFWEQYFGPGTRLTVT.

The V gene is TRBV2, the J gene TRBJ2-3; D is uncertain. Trimming removed 4 bases from V and 2 bases from J, with 7 bases in between. Germline-derived CDR1 and CDR2 are SNHLY and FYNNEI. The CDR3 loop spans 13 amino acids. The CDR3 spells CASSAETTDTQYF. The DNA for the CDR3 is TGTGCCAGCAGTGCAGAAACCACAGATACGCAGTATTTT.

This clone appeared a few times. The chain is built from TRBV29-1 and TRBJ2-5; 12 nucleotides match TRBD1. CDR1 and CDR2 (germline): SQVTM, ANQGSEA. The CDR3 has 15 amino acids. The V segment lost 3 bases and the J segment 5 bases; nucleotides outside the gene matches: 7. The CDR3, as DNA: TGCAGCGTTGACGGGACAGGGGGCGGCTGGGAGACCCAGTACTTC. Translating gives CSVDGTGGGWETQYF.

V is TRBV7-6 and J is TRBJ2-7; 7 nucleotides match TRBD1. Germline V CDR1 and CDR2: SGHVS, FNYEAQ. V shed 4 bases, J shed 3 bases, and the junction held 9 bases outside the gene matches. The CDR3 has 15 residues. CDR3 residues: CASSSGPGQNYEQYF. The CDR3 DNA sequence: TGTGCCAGCAGCTCGGGCCCGGGACAGAACTACGAGCAGTACTTC.

The sample holds a few counts of this clone. This rearrangement joins TRBV28 to TRBJ2-4, with D possibly being TRBD2 (5 bases). The CDR3 is 17 amino acids. V was shortened by 3 bases and J by 0 bases, with 15 bases between the two germline ends. Germline lookup yields CDR1 MDHEN and CDR2 SYDVKM. CDR3 sequence: CASSLDSVILAKNIQYF. The CDR3 DNA reads TGTGCCAGCAGTTTGGACTCGGTTATTCTAGCCAAAAACATTCAGTACTTC.

V is TRBV18 and J is TRBJ2-7, with 9 positions matching TRBD2. J gave up 2 bases and V 1 base, and 0 bases lay outside the gene matches. Germline values: CDR1 KGHSH, CDR2 LQKENI. This CDR3 is built from 14 residues. The CDR3 reads CASSPQREAYEQYF. The DNA for the CDR3 is TGTGCCAGCTCACCACAGCGGGAGGCCTACGAGCAGTACTTC. Full variable domain (outside the CDR3, taken from reference TRBV18 and TRBJ2-7): NAGVMQNPRHLVRRRGQEARLRCSPMKGHSHVYWYRQLPEEGLKFMVYLQKENIIDESGMPKERFSAEFPKEGPSILRIQQVVRGDSAAYFCASSPQREAYEQYFGPGTRLTVT.

The rearrangement links TRBV28 to TRBJ2-7, with TRBD2 matching over 14 bases. CDR1 is MDHEN and CDR2 is SYDVKM in the germline V gene. The CDR3 length is 17 residues. J was trimmed by 2 bases and V by 3 bases; bases with no gene match: 6. The chain's CDR3 is CASSLTSGRGSPYEQYF. In nucleotides, the CDR3 is TGTGCCAGCAGTTTGACTAGCGGGAGGGGATCACCCTACGAGCAGTACTTC.

The genes are TRBV19 and TRBJ2-1, with a weak D call TRBD1 (5 bases). Between the trimmed V and J ends, which lost 3 bases and 5 bases, there was a span of 17 bases. Germline V gives CDR1 LNHDA, CDR2 SQIVND (reference sequence). This CDR3 is 16 amino acids long. CDR3 residues: CASSIGAGHSNNEQFF. CDR3 in DNA: TGTGCCAGTAGTATTGGCGCAGGGCACTCGAACAATGAGCAGTTCTTC. The full variable domain, completed using reference TRBV19 and TRBJ2-1, is DGGITQSPKYLFRKEGQNVTLSCEQNLNHDAMYWYRQDPGQGLRLIYYSQIVNDFQKGDIAEGYSVSREKKESFPLTVTSAQKNPTAFYLCASSIGAGHSNNEQFFGPGTRLTVL.

The rearrangement joins TRBV7-2 to TRBJ2-2, with TRBD1 identical over 8 bases. Trimming at V came to 5 bases and at J to 0 bases, leaving 2 bases not matched to a gene. Looked up from germline, CDR1 is SGHTA and CDR2 is FQGNSA. The CDR3 is 15 residues long. The CDR3 DNA sequence: TGTGCCAGCAGCCGGGACAGGTCGAACACCGGGGAGCTGTTTTTT. Encoded protein: CASSRDRSNTGELFF.

This chain uses TRBV28 with TRBJ1-2, with 10 positions matching TRBD1. Looked up from germline, CDR1 is MDHEN and CDR2 is SYDVKM. CDR3 size: 13 residues. After removal of 8 bases from V and 8 bases from J, the junction contained 8 bases not matched to a gene. The CDR3 is CASQTGGALGYTF. CDR3 DNA sequence: TGTGCCAGCCAGACAGGGGGCGCGCTCGGCTACACCTTC.

The gene calls are TRBV6-4 and TRBJ2-1; perhaps TRBD2 as D (5 bases). The germline gives CDR1 MRHNA, CDR2 SNTAGT. V gave up 5 bases and J gave up 9 bases, with 17 bases separating them. The CDR3 covers 14 residues. The DNA for the CDR3 is TGTGCCAGCAGTCTGGAGTCCGGGATGAGTGAGCAGTTCTTC. Translated, it gives CASSLESGMSEQFF.

This rearrangement joins TRBV7-9 to TRBJ1-2; D is undetermined. V lost 5 bases to trimming and J lost 5 bases, with 12 bases between them. This CDR3 comprises 13 residues. From germline, CDR1 is SEHNR and CDR2 FQNEAQ (reference sequence). The CDR3 sequence: CASSPGATYGYTF. DNA of the CDR3: TGTGCCAGCAGCCCGGGAGCCACTTATGGCTACACCTTC.

This clone has more than one count but fewer than ten. The rearrangement links TRBV4-3 to TRBJ2-6; 9 bases are shared with TRBD2. V was pared by 1 base and J by 2 bases, with 6 bases of the junction left unmatched. Germline CDR1 reads LGHNA; CDR2 reads YSLEER. This CDR3 comprises 18 residues. CDR3 nucleotides: TGCGCCAGCAGCCAAGGGCAAGCGGGAGGAGCTGGGGCCAACGTCCTGACTTTC. Residues: CASSQGQAGGAGANVLTF.

This rearrangement joins TRBV18 to TRBJ2-5, with a possible D match to TRBD1 (6 bases). Trimming stripped 2 bases from V and 5 bases from J, with 15 bases between. In germline, CDR1 is KGHSH, CDR2 LQKENI. CDR3 size: 15 residues. CDR3 protein: CASSPNAGAGETQYF. The CDR3 DNA reads as TGTGCCAGCTCACCAAACGCAGGGGCCGGGGAGACCCAGTACTTC.

This chain joins TRBV7-2 and TRBJ2-3; 12 nucleotides align to TRBD2. The CDR3 is 17 amino acids. The junction had 5 bases not matched to a gene; V was cut back by 1 base and J by 3 bases. In germline, CDR1 is SGHTA, CDR2 FQGNSA. The CDR3 DNA reads TGTGCCAGCAGCTTAGACAAGACTAGCGGGAGAACAGATACGCAGTATTTT. Translating gives CASSLDKTSGRTDTQYF.

This chain joins TRBV6-5 and TRBJ1-5; no firm D call. The V and J ends lost 6 bases and 7 bases respectively, with 13 bases between them. In germline, CDR1 is MNHEY, CDR2 SVGAGI. CDR3 length: 13 residues. CDR3 protein: CASRAGVGQPQHF. In nucleotides, the CDR3 is TGTGCCAGCAGGGCCGGGGTCGGACAGCCCCAGCATTTT.

This chain uses TRBV29-1 with TRBJ2-7; possible D gene TRBD2, 6 bases. The length of the CDR3 is 14 residues. Germline CDR1 and CDR2: SQVTM and ANQGSEA. The ends were cut back, 5 bases at V and 2 bases at J, with 16 bases in the middle. DNA of the CDR3: TGCAGCGTTCGTAGCGGAGGTGGGACCTACGAGCAGTACTTC. Protein product: CSVRSGGGTYEQYF.

The V gene is TRBV18, the J gene TRBJ1-4, with unresolved D. The length of the CDR3 is 13 residues. Germline V lookup: CDR1 KGHSH, CDR2 LQKENI. V lost 3 bases, J lost 4 bases, and 6 bases lay in between. CDR3 region: CASSPRNNEKLFF. DNA of the CDR3: TGTGCCAGCTCACCCAGAAATAATGAAAAACTGTTTTTT.

V and J are TRBV6-4 and TRBJ2-1; the match to TRBD1 covers 7 bases. The CDR3 consists of 19 residues. Unmatched junction bases numbered 17, after V lost 6 bases and J lost 0 bases. In germline, CDR1 is MRHNA, CDR2 SNTAGT. The CDR3 is CASRYLPGDSPCSYNEQFF. The DNA for the CDR3 is TGTGCCAGCAGATACTTACCTGGGGACAGTCCTTGCTCCTACAATGAGCAGTTCTTC.

The chain links TRBV7-9 to TRBJ2-7, with D possibly being TRBD2 (7 bases). CDR1 and CDR2 from the germline V gene are SEHNR and FQNEAQ (reference sequence). Trimming shortened V by 1 base and J by 0 bases, and 16 bases separated the two germline ends. The CDR3 length is 17 residues. The chain's CDR3 is CASSLDAGASSSYEQYF. CDR3 DNA sequence: TGTGCCAGCAGCTTAGATGCGGGGGCCAGTAGCTCCTACGAGCAGTACTTC.

This chain connects TRBV7-2 to TRBJ2-7; 9 bases line up with TRBD1. Germline CDR1 is SGHTA and CDR2 is FQGNSA. This CDR3 is 15 amino acids long. The trim removed 5 bases at V and 5 bases at J, leaving 10 bases unmatched. The CDR3, as DNA: TGTGCCAGCAGCATATGGACAGGGGAAGGAAACGAGCAGTACTTC. It translates to CASSIWTGEGNEQYF.

This clone was observed a few times. V gene TRBV18 combines with J gene TRBJ2-7; 8 bases are shared with TRBD1. Germline trimming cut 2 bases from V and 7 bases from J; bases unmatched to any gene: 7. The CDR3 is made up of 14 amino acids. CDR1 is KGHSH and CDR2 is LQKENI in the germline V gene. This chain's CDR3 is CASSPGQGAMEQYF. For the CDR3, the DNA is TGTGCCAGCTCACCAGGGCAGGGGGCGATGGAGCAGTACTTC. Using reference TRBV18 and TRBJ2-7 for the parts outside the CDR3, the full variable domain is NAGVMQNPRHLVRRRGQEARLRCSPMKGHSHVYWYRQLPEEGLKFMVYLQKENIIDESGMPKERFSAEFPKEGPSILRIQQVVRGDSAAYFCASSPGQGAMEQYFGPGTRLTVT.

V usage is TRBV30 and J usage is TRBJ1-2; the D gene is possibly TRBD1 (6 bases). The length of the CDR3 is 14 residues. Looked up from germline, CDR1 is GTSNPN and CDR2 is SVGIG (reference sequence). V lost 0 bases, J lost 9 bases, and 17 bases lay in between. CDR3 DNA sequence: TGTGCCTGGAGTGTAAGCTGGACAGAGGTTCGCTACACCTTC. Residues: CAWSVSWTEVRYTF.

The chain carries TRBV27 and TRBJ2-1, with TRBD2 as a possible D gene (6 bases). The CDR3 runs to 18 residues. V was clipped by 2 bases and J by 4 bases, with 21 bases between them. CDR1 and CDR2 (germline): MNHEY, SMNVEV (reference sequence). CDR3 DNA: TGTGCCAGCAGTTTACTCAGCCCGGCGGAGGGGACTTACAATGAGCAGTTCTTC. Amino acid sequence: CASSLLSPAEGTYNEQFF.